What follows describes a single T cell receptor (beta chain). The sample is drawn from a study of blood T cell repertoires in COVID-19. Study in general: Sites in the United States, Italy and Spain provided acute and convalescent COVID-19 samples. Nucleic acid was either cDNA or gDNA, and it came from T cells, B-cell-depleted T cells, or PBMCs.

Each recovered donor of Cohort 3 presented with two negative PCRs, clearance, or symptom resolution. Per the study methods: It was from reference gene primer amplification that nucleated cell counts were estimated. The data were produced by immunoSEQ multiplex PCR, yet TCRdb's version contains in-frame clones alone and is incomplete. That table furnishes V, J and clone size, whereas the DNA furnished D and trimming. Among 150,000 to 200,000 clones listed, approximately 89% were seen once. The specimen was PBMCs or T cells enriched from blood (not recorded which). This clonotype was obtained from a man between 35 and 55 years old who had recovered from COVID-19.

CDR3 sequence: CSVEGGSRTYNEQFF. As DNA, the CDR3 is TGCAGCGTTGAAGGCGGGAGTAGAACCTACAATGAGCAGTTCTTC. The J gene is TRBJ2-1, the V gene TRBV29-1; 7 positions agree with TRBD2. V was clipped by 1 base and J by 2 bases; unmatched bases: 5. Germline V gives CDR1 SQVTM, CDR2 ANQGSEA. This CDR3 region has 15 residues.